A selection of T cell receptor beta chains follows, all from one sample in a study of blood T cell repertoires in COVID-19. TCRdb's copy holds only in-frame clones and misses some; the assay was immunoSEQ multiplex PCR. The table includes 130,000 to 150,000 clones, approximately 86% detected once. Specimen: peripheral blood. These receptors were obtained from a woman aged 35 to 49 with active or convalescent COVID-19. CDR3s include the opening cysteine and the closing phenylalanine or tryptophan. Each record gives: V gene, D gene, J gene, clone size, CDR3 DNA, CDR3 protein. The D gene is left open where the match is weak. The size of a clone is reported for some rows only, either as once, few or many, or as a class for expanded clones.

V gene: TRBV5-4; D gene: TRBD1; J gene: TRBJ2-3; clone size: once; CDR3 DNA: TGTGCCAGCAGCTTGGGGGGACAGGGGGCCACAGATACGCAGTATTTT; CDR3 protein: CASSLGGQGATDTQYF
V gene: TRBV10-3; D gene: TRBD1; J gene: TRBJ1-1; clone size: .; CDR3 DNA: TGTGCCACCTTACAGGGGGATTGGACTGAAGCTTTCTTT; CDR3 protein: CATLQGDWTEAFF
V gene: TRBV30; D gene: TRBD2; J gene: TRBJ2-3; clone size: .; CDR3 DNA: TGTGCCTGGAGGGCCCGAAGGACTAGCGGGACATACGGTCCGCGCACAGATACGCAGTATTTT; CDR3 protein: CAWRARRTSGTYGPRTDTQYF
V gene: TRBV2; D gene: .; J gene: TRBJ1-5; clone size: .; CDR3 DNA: TGTGCCAGCCGACTTCAGGGGTCGAGCAATCAGCCCCAGCATTTT; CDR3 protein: CASRLQGSSNQPQHF
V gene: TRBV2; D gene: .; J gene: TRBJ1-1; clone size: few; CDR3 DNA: TGTGCCAGCGGGGGGAGGCCTTTCTTT; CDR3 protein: CASGGRPFF
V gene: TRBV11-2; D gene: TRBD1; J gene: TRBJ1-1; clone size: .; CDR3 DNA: TGTGCCAGCAGCTTAAGAGGAGACAGGGTGGCTGAAGCTTTCTTT; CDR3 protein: CASSLRGDRVAEAFF
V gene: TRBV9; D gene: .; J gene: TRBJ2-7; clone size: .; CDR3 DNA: TGTGCCAGCAGCCCACGACAGGTCTCCCCTCTCGAGCAGTACTTC; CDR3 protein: CASSPRQVSPLEQYF
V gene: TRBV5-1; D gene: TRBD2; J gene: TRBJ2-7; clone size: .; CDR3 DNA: TGCGCCAGCAGTTTCACGACTAGCGGTTACGAGCAGTACTTC; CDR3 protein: CASSFTTSGYEQYF
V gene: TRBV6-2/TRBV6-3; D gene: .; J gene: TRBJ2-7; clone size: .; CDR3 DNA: TGTGCCAGCAGTCCCCCCCCGGTTGAGGAGCAGTACTTC; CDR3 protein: CASSPPPVEEQYF
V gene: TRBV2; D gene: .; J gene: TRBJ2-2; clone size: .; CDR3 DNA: TGTGCCAGCAATCGCTTGGTCGCGACCGGGGAGCTGTTTTTT; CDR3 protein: CASNRLVATGELFF
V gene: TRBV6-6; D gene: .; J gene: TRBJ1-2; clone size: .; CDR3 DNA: TGTGCCAGCAGTCCGTTTCAGGGAAGGGGCTACACCTTC; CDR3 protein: CASSPFQGRGYTF
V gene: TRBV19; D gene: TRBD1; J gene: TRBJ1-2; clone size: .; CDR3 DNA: TGTGCCAGTAGTGTACTCAGACAGGGGGCTTTCTCCCTCTATGGCTACACCTTC; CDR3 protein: CASSVLRQGAFSLYGYTF
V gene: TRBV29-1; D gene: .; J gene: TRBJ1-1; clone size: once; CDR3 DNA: TGCAGCGTCACAGGGAACCTGAACACTGAAGCTTTCTTT; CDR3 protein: CSVTGNLNTEAFF
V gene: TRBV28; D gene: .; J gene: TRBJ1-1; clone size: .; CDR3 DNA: TGTGCCAGCAGTTTATTGGGCAGTTTGAACACTGAAGCTTTCTTT; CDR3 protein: CASSLLGSLNTEAFF
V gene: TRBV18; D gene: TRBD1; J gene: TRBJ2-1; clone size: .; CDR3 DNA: TGTGCCAGCTCACCAGGACAGGGGGCCGACAATGAGCAGTTCTTC; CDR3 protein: CASSPGQGADNEQFF
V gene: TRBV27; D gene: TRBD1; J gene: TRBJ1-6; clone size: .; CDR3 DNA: TGTGCCAGCAGTTTTTGGACAGGGGGGGTATCACCCCTCCACTTT; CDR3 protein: CASSFWTGGVSPLHF
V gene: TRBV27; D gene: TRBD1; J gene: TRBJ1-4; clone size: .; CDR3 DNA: TGTGCCAGCAGTTTCCTTGGGACAGGGGCGACATTTGCAACTAATGAAAAACTGTTTTTT; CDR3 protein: CASSFLGTGATFATNEKLFF
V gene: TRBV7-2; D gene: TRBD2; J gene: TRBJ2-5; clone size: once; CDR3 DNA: TGTGCCAGCAGCTTAGGCCCGACTAGCGGCCAAGAGACCCAGTACTTC; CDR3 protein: CASSLGPTSGQETQYF
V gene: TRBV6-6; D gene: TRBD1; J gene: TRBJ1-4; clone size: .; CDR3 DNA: TGTGCCAGCAGACGAACCGGACAGGGTCCTGAAAAACTGTTTTTT; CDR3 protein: CASRRTGQGPEKLFF
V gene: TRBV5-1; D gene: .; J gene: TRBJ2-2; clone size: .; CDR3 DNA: TGCGCCAGCAGCTTCTCGGCCGGGGAGCTGTTTTTT; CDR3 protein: CASSFSAGELFF
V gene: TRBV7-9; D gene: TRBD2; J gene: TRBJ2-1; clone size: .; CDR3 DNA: TGTGCCAGCAGCCCTTTAGCGGGAGGGCAAGAGCAGTTCTTC; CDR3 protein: CASSPLAGGQEQFF
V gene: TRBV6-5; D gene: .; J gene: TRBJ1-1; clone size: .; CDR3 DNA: TGTGCCAGCAGTTACAGGGGGACGCGCCTGAACACTGAAGCTTTCTTT; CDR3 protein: CASSYRGTRLNTEAFF
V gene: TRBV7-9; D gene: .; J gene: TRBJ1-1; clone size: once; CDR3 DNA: TGTGCCAGCAGCTTGCGTAGTAGCTACACTGAAGCTTTCTTT; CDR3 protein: CASSLRSSYTEAFF
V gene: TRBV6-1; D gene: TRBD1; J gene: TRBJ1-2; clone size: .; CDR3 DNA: TGTGCCAGCAGTGAGAGACAGGGAGATGGCTACACCTTC; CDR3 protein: CASSERQGDGYTF
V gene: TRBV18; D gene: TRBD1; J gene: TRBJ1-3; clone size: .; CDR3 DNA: TGTGCCAGCTCACGGGGGACAGGTAGCTCTGGAAACACCATATATTTT; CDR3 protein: CASSRGTGSSGNTIYF
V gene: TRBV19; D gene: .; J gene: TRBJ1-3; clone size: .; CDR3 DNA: TGTGCCAGTACCGCGGTGAGCTCTGGAAACACCATATATTTT; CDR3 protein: CASTAVSSGNTIYF
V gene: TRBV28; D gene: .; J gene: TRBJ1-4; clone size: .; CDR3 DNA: TGTGCCAGCAGTCCTCCGACTGGCCCTAATGAAAAACTGTTTTTT; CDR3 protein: CASSPPTGPNEKLFF
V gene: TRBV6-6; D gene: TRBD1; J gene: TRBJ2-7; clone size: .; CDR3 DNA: TGTGCCAGCAGAGAATCAGGGGGCTCCGAGCAGTACTTC; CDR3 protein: CASRESGGSEQYF
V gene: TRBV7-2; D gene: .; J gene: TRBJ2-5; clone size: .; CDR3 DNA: TGTGCCAGCAGCTTACCTCCGGGGCAAGAGACCCAGTACTTC; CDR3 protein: CASSLPPGQETQYF
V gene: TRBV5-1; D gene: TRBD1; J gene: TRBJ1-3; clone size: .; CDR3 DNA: TGCGCCAGCAGCTTGCAGGCGGGGACAGGGGGTGACACCATATATTTT; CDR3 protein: CASSLQAGTGGDTIYF
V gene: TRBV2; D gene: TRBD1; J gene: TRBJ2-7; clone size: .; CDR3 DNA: TGTGCCAGCAGATGGGACAGTACCTACGAGCAGTACTTC; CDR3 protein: CASRWDSTYEQYF
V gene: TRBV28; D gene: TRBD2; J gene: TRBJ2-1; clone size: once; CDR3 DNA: TGTGCCAGCCGCACTAGCGGGATCTACAATGAGCAGTTCTTC; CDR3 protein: CASRTSGIYNEQFF
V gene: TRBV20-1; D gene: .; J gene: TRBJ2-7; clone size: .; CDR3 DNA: TGCAGTGCTAGTGCCGATTCGGGCACAGGGAGGGACGAGCAGTACTTC; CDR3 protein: CSASADSGTGRDEQYF
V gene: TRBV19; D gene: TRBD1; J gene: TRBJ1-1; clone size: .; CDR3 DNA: TGTGCCAGTATCTCCCCCGGGGACAGTCGGGGGACTGAAGCTTTCTTT; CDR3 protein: CASISPGDSRGTEAFF
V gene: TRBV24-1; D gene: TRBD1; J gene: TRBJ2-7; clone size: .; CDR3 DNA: TGTGCCACCAGTGATGCGACAGGGAAAGACTCCTACGAGCAGTACTTC; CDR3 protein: CATSDATGKDSYEQYF
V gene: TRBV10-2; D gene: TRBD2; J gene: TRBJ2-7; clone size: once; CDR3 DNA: TGCGCCAGCAGTGACGATGGGACTAGCGGGGGGGCCGGGACCTACGAGCAGTACTTC; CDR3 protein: CASSDDGTSGGAGTYEQYF
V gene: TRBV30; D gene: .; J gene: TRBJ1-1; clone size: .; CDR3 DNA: TGTGCCTGGAATGGACTAAACCTAAACACTGAAGCTTTCTTT; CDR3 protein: CAWNGLNLNTEAFF
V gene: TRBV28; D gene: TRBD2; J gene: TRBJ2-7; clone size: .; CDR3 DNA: TGTGCCAGCAGTCCTAGCGGGGGGTACTACGAGCAGTACTTC; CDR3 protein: CASSPSGGYYEQYF
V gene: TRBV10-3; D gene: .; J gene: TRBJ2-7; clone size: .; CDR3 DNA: TGTGCCATCAGTGAGGAACAGGGCTACGAGCAGTACTTC; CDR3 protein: CAISEEQGYEQYF
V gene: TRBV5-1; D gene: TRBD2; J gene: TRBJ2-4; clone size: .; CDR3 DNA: TGCGCCAGCAGCTTGGCCCCTAGCGGGGGGGCCGGGGTGAACATTCAGTACTTC; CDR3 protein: CASSLAPSGGAGVNIQYF
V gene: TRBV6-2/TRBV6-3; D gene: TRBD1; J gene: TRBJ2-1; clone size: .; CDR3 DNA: TGTGCCAGCAGTTACTCGTTTGTCGGACAGGGGGCCGCGAGTGAGCAGTTCTTC; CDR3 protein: CASSYSFVGQGAASEQFF
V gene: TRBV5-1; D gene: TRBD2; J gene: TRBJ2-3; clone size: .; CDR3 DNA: TGCGCCAGCAGCTTGGGCCTAGCGGGAGGGACAGATACGCAGTATTTT; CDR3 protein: CASSLGLAGGTDTQYF
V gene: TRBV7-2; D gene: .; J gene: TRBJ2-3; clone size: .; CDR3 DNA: TGTGCCAGCAGCTTAGATCGCGGCACAGATACGCAGTATTTT; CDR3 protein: CASSLDRGTDTQYF
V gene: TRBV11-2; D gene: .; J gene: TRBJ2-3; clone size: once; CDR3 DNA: TGTGCCAGCAGCTCCCAAGGGGCCCTCACAGATACGCAGTATTTT; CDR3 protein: CASSSQGALTDTQYF
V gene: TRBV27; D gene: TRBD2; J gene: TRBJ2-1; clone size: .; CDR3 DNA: TGTGCCAGCAGTTTATTACCTAGCGGGGGGGTCAATGAGCAGTTCTTC; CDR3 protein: CASSLLPSGGVNEQFF
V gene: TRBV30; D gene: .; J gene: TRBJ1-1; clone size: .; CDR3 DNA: TGTGCCTGGAGTGAGAACCCAACTCCCCAGCGGACTGAAGCTTTCTTT; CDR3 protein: CAWSENPTPQRTEAFF
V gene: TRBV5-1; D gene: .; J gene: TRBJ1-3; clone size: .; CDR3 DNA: TGCGCCAGCAGCTTGCTCAGCTCTGGAAACACCATATATTTT; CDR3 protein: CASSLLSSGNTIYF
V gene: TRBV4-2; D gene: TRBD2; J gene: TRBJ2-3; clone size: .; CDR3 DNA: TGTGCCAGCAGCCAAGACCAGCGGGGGGGCGCAGATACGCAGTATTTT; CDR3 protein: CASSQDQRGGADTQYF
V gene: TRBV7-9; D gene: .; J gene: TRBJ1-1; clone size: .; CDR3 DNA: TGTGCCAGCAGCCCACAGGGAATGAACACTGAAGCTTTCTTT; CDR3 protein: CASSPQGMNTEAFF
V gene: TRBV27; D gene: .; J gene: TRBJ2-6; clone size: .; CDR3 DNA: TGTGCCAGCAGTGATAGGGTGGCAGGGTCCTCTGGGGCCAACGTCCTGACTTTC; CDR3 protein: CASSDRVAGSSGANVLTF
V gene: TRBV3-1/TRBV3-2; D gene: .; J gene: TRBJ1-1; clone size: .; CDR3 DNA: TGTGCCAGCAGCCAAAGGGGGTTGAACACTGAAGCTTTCTTT; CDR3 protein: CASSQRGLNTEAFF
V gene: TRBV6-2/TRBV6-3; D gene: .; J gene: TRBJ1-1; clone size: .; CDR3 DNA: TGTGCCAGCAGTTACTCCCCAGGGAGGGGGACTGAAGCTTTCTTT; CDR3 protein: CASSYSPGRGTEAFF
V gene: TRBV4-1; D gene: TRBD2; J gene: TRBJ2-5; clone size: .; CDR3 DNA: TGCGCCAGCAGCCATATAGCGGGAGGGCCGTTAACTAAAGAGACCCAGTACTTC; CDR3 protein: CASSHIAGGPLTKETQYF
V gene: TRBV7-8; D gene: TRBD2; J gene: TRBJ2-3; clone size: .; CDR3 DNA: TGTGCCAGCAGCCCCCGGACTAGCGGGAGGGCAGATACGCAGTATTTT; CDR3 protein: CASSPRTSGRADTQYF
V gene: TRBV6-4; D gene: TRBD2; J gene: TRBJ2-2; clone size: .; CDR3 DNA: TGTGCCAGCAGGAATAGCGGGAGCACCGGGGAGCTGTTTTTT; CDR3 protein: CASRNSGSTGELFF
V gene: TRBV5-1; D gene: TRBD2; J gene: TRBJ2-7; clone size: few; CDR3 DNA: TGCGCCAGCAGCTTAAGGACTAGCGTGAACGAGCAGTACTTC; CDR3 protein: CASSLRTSVNEQYF
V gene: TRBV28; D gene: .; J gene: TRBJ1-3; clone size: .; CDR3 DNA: TGTGCCAGCAGTACTTTGACAGGCTCTGAAAACACCATATATTTT; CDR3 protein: CASSTLTGSENTIYF
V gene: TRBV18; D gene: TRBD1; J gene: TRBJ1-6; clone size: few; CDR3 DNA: TGTGCCAGCTCACCACTGCGGACAGGGGGTTCCTCCTATAATTCACCCCTCCACTTT; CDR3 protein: CASSPLRTGGSSYNSPLHF
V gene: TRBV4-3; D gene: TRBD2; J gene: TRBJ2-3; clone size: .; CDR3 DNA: TGCGCCAGCAGCCAAGACCCTAGCGGGGGAGGAACAGATACGCAGTATTTT; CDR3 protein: CASSQDPSGGGTDTQYF